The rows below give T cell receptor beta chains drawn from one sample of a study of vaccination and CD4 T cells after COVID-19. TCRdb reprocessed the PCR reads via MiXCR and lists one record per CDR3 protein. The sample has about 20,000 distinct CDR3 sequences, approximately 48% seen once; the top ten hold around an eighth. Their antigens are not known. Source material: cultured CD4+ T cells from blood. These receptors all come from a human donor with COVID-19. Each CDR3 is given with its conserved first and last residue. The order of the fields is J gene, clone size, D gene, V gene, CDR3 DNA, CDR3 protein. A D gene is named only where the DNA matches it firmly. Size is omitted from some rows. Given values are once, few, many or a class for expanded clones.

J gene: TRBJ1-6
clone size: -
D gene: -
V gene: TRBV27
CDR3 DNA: TGTGCCAGCACCTGGGCGGGGAACTCACCCCTCCACTTT
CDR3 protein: CASTWAGNSPLHF

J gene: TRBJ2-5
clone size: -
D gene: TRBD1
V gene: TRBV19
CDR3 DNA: TGTGCCAGTGCTCCGGGGGCAGGGGGCAGGGAGACCCAGTACTTC
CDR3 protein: CASAPGAGGRETQYF

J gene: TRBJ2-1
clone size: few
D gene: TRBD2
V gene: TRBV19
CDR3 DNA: TGTGCCAGTACACTAGCGGGGGGAATTTACAATGAGCAGTTCTTC
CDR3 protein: CASTLAGGIYNEQFF

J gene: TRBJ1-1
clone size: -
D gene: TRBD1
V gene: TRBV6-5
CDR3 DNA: TGTGCCAGCAGTTACGGCAGGGGGCTGGCTTTCTTT
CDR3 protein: CASSYGRGLAFF

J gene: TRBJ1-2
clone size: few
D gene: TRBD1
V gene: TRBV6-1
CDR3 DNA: TGTGCCAGCAGTGAAGCAAGTGACAGGGTCTTGGCTGGCTATGGCTACACCTTC
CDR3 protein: CASSEASDRVLAGYGYTF

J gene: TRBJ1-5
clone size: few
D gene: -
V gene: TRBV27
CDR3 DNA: TGTGCCAGCAGGCCGCTGGAACGGGACCGCAATCAGCCCCAGCATTTT
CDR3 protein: CASRPLERDRNQPQHF

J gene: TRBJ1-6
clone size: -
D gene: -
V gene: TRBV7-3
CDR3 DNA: TGTGCCAGCAGCTTAAGTGTTGGGGGGGTCCGTTCACCCCTCCACTTT
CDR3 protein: CASSLSVGGVRSPLHF

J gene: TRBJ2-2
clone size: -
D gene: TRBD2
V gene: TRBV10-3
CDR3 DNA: TGTGCCAGCAGTGAATGGCTAGCGGGGGGCGTAAACACCGGGGAGCTGTTTTTT
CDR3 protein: CASSEWLAGGVNTGELFF

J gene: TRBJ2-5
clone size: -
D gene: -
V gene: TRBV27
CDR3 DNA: TGTGCCAGCACCACTCTTGGGGGACAAGAGACCCAGTACTTC
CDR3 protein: CASTTLGGQETQYF

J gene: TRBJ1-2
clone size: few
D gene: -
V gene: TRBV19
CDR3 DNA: TGTGCCAGTAGTACGAAGGGAACAGCTGGCTACACCTTC
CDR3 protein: CASSTKGTAGYTF

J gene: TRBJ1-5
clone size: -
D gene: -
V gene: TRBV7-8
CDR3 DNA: TGTGCCAGCAGCTTAGTCTCGTATAGCAATCAGCCCCAGCATTTT
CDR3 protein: CASSLVSYSNQPQHF

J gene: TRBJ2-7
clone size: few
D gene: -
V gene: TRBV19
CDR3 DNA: TGTGCCAGTAGTAAAGACTCCTACGAGCAGTACTTC
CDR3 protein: CASSKDSYEQYF

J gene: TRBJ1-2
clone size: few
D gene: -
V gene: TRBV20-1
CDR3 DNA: TGCAGTGCCCCTACTAACTATGGCTACACCTTC
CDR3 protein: CSAPTNYGYTF

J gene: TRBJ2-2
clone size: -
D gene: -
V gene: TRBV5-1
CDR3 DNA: TGCGCCAGCAGCACAACAGTCACCGGGGAGCTGTTTTTT
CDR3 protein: CASSTTVTGELFF

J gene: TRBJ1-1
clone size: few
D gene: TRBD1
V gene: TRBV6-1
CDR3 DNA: TGTGCCAGCAGCCGTCTCGACAGGGGGCACGCTGAAGCTTTCTTT
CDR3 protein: CASSRLDRGHAEAFF

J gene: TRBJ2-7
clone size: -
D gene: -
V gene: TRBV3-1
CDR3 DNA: TGTGCCAGCAGCCCGACTAGGGGCGAGCAGTACTTC
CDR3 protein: CASSPTRGEQYF

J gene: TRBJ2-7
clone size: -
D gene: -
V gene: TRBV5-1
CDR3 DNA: TGCGCCAGCAGCCTGAGGGGGGGGTCGAGCTCCTACGAGCAGTACTTC
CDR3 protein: CASSLRGGSSSYEQYF

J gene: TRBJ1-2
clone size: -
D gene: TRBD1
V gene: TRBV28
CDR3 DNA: TGTGCCAGCAGTTTAAATCGACAGGGGGCGGGGGGCTACACCTTC
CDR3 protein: CASSLNRQGAGGYTF

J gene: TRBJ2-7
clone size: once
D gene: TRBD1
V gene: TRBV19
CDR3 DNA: TGTGCCAGTAGTATAGAAGGGACAGACACCGAGCAGTACTTC
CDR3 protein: CASSIEGTDTEQYF

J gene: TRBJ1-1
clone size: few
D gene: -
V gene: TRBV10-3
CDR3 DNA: TGTGCCATCAGAGGAAGCACCATGAACACTGAAGCTTTCTTT
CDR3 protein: CAIRGSTMNTEAFF

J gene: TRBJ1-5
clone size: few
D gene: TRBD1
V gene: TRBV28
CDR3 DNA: TGTGCCAGCAGTCCAGGGGGAGTATCCTTGTCGCCCCAGCATTTT
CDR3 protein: CASSPGGVSLSPQHF

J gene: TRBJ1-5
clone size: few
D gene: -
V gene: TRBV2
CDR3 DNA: TGTGCCAGCAGTGGAGGTCAGGGTCAATTTCAGCCCCAGCATTTT
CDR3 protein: CASSGGQGQFQPQHF

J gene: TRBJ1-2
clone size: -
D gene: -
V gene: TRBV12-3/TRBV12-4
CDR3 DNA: TGTGCCAGCACTACGGACCGGTTTTTGGTTGGCTACACCTTC
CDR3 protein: CASTTDRFLVGYTF

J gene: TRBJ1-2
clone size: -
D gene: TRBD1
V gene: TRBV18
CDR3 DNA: TGTGCCAGCTCACCGCCCGGGACAGGAGGACCCTCGAGCTATGGCTACACCTTC
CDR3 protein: CASSPPGTGGPSSYGYTF

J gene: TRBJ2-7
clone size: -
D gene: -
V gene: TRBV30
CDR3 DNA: TGTGCCTGGACAAAGCGGATCTCCTACGAGCAGTACTTC
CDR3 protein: CAWTKRISYEQYF

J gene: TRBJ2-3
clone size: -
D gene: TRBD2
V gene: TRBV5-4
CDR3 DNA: TGTGCCAGCAGCTTGACGGGGGGGAGCACAGATACGCAGTATTTT
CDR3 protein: CASSLTGGSTDTQYF

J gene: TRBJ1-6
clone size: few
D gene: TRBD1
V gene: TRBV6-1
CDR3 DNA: TGTGCCGGGACCGGGACAGGTCGTAATTCACCCCTCCACTTT
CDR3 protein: CAGTGTGRNSPLHF

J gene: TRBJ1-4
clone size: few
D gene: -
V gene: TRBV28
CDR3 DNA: TGTGCCTCCAGGTCGTGGGAAAAACTGTTTTTT
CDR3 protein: CASRSWEKLFF

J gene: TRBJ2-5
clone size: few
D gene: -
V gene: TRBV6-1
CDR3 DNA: TGTGCCAGCAGCCAAGGGGGGGCCGAAACCCAGTACTTC
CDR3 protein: CASSQGGAETQYF

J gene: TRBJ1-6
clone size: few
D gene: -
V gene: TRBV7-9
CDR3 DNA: TGTGCCAGCAGCTTCAACGATCAGGTGGGGTCACCCCTCCACTTT
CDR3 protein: CASSFNDQVGSPLHF

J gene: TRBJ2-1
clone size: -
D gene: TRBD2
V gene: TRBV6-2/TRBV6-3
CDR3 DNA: TGTGCCAGCAGTATCCCTAGCGGGGGGGCCTCCAATGAGCAGTTCTTC
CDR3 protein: CASSIPSGGASNEQFF

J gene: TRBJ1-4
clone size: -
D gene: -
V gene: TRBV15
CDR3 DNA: TGTGCCACCAGCAGAGGGGGAATATCAACGGTTCTAAGTACGGAAAAACTGTTTTTT
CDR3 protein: CATSRGGISTVLSTEKLFF

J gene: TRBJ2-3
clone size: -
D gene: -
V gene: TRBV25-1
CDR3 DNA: TGTGCCAGCAGTGGAGGGGATTCGGGCACAGATACGCAGTATTTT
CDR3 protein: CASSGGDSGTDTQYF

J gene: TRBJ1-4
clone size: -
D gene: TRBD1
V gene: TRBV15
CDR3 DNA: TGTGCCACCAGCACGGGACAGGGGAATGAAAAACTGTTTTTT
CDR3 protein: CATSTGQGNEKLFF

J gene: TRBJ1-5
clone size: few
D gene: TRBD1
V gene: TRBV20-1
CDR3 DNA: TGCAGTGCAACTGAACAGGGGGCGCGTAATCAGCCCCAGCATTTT
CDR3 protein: CSATEQGARNQPQHF

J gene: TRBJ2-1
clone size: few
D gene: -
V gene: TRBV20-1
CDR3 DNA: TGCAGTGCTAGAGACCCATTCAGGGGACTCCCCGAGGATGAGCAGTTCTTC
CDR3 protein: CSARDPFRGLPEDEQFF

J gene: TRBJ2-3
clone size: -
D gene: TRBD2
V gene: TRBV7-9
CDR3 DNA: TGTGCCAGCAGCCAAAGAGCGGGGGGGGATACGCAGTATTTT
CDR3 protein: CASSQRAGGDTQYF

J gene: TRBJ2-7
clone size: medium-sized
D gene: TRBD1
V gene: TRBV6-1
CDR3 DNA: TGTGCCAGCAGGCTCACTAACAGGGGCTACGAGCAGTACTTC
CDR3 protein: CASRLTNRGYEQYF

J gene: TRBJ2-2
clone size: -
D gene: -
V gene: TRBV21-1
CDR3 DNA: TGTGCCAGCAGCAAAAGAATAGCGGGGAAAACCGGGGAGCTGTTTTTT
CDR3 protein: CASSKRIAGKTGELFF

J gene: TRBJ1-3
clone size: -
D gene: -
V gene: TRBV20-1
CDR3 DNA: TGCAGTGCTAGAGAAACCGGATCGAGCCGAAACACCATATATTTT
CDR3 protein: CSARETGSSRNTIYF

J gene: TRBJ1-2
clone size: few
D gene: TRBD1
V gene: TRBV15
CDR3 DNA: TGTGCCACCAGCCCCCGGACAGGATCTGGCTACACCTTC
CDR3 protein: CATSPRTGSGYTF

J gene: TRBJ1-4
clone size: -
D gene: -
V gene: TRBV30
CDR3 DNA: TGTGCCTGGAGTTTCCAGGGCGCTAATGAAAAACTGTTTTTT
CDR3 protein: CAWSFQGANEKLFF

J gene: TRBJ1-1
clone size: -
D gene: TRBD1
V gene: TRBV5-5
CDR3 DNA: TGTGCCAGCAGCGCGGGACAGCTGAACACTGAAGCTTTCTTT
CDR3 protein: CASSAGQLNTEAFF

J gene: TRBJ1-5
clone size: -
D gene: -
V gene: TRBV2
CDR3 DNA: TGTGCCAGCAGTGAATCGGGCAGGGCTGGCAATCAGCCCCAGCATTTT
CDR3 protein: CASSESGRAGNQPQHF

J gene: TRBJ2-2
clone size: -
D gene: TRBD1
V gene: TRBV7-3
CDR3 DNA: TGTGCCAGCAGCCGGGACAGGACCGACACCGGGGAGCTGTTTTTT
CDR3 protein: CASSRDRTDTGELFF

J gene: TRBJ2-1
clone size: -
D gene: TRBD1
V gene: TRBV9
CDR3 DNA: TGTGCCAGCAGCGAACAGGGGGGAGGTATGGGTGAGCAGTTCTTC
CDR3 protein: CASSEQGGGMGEQFF

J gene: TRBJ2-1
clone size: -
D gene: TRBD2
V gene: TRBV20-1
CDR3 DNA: TGCAGTGCTAGAGGAAGCGGGGGGGCACACAATGAGCAGTTCTTC
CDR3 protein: CSARGSGGAHNEQFF

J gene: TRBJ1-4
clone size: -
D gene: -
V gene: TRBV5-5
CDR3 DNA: TGTGCCAGCAGCTTGGTACACGTGAATGAAAAACTGTTTTTT
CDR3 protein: CASSLVHVNEKLFF

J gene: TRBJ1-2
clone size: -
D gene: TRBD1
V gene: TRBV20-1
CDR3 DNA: TGCAGTGCTAGAGATCCCCAGGGGGAAAACTATGGCTACACCTTC
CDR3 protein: CSARDPQGENYGYTF

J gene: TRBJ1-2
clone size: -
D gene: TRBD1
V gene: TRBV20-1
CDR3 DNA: TGCAGTGCTAGTGACCGGGACAGGGGTAACTATGGCTACACCTTC
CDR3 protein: CSASDRDRGNYGYTF

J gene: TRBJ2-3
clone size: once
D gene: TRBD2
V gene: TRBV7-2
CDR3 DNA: TGTGCCAGCAGCTTAGTTAGCGGGGGCACAGATACGCAGTATTTT
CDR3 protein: CASSLVSGGTDTQYF

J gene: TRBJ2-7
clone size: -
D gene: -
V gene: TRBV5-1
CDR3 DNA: TGCGCCAGCAGCCCGGACGGGTCCTACGAGCAGTACTTC
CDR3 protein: CASSPDGSYEQYF

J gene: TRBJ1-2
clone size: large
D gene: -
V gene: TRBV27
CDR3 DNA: TGTGCCAGCAGTCCCCCCGGGTCGGCCGGGGGCTACACCTTC
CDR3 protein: CASSPPGSAGGYTF

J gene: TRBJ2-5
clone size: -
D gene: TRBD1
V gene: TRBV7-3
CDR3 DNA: TGTGCCAGCAGCTTAGGGACAGGGGGCCAAGAGACCCAGTACTTC
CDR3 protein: CASSLGTGGQETQYF

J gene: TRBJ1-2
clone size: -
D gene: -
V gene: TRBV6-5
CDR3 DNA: TGTGCCAGCAGTTTTACAGGGTTCGTGAGTGGCTACACCTTC
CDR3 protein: CASSFTGFVSGYTF

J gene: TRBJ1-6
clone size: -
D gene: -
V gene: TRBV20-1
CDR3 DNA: TGCAGTGCTAGAGGGCAGGGGAGCTCCTATAATTCACCCCTCCACTTT
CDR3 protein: CSARGQGSSYNSPLHF

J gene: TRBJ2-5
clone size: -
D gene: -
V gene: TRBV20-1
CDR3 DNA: TGCAGTGCCCGGAACTCAGAGACCCGGTACTTC
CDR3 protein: CSARNSETRYF

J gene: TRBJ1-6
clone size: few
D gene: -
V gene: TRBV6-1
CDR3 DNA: TGTGCCAGCAGGGAGGGTAAGAATTCACCCCTCCACTTT
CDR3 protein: CASREGKNSPLHF